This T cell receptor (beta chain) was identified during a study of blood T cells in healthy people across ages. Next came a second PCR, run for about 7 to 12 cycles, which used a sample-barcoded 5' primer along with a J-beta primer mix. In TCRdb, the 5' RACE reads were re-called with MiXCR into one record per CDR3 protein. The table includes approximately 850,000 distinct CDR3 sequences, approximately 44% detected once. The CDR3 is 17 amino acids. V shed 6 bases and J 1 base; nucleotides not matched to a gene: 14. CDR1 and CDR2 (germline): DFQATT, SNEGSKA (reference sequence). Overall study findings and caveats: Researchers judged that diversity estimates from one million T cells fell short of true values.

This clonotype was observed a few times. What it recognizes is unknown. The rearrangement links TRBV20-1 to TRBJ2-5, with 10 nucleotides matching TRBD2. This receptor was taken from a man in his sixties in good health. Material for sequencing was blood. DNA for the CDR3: TGCAGTGCCCTACCTCCCCGGGCTAGCGGGAGCCAAGAGACCCAGTACTTC. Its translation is CSALPPRASGSQETQYF.